The 21 T cell receptor beta chains reported below all come from one sample, sequenced in a study of shared clonotypes between healthy human individuals. Only in-frame clones appear in the TCRdb table, and some are missing; sequencing was by immunoSEQ multiplex PCR. This table has hundreds of thousands of clones, approximately 74% appearing once. Sequencing was done on a sample of memory CD4+ T cells sorted from blood. The subset was: CD45RA-negative fraction. The receptors were sampled from a woman aged 25 to 39 in good health.

CDR3: CASSLERTALHTF. In DNA, the CDR3 is TGCGCCAGCAGCTTGGAAAGGACGGCCCTACACACCTTC. The genes are TRBV5-1 and TRBJ1-2; D remains ambiguous. The CDR3 length is 13 residues. The V and J ends lost 0 bases and 12 bases respectively, with 15 bases between them. In germline, CDR1 is SGHRS, CDR2 YFSETQ.

This chain links TRBV5-1 with TRBJ1-4; 8 bases map to TRBD1. Germline CDR1 reads SGHRS; CDR2 reads YFSETQ. Trimming at V came to 4 bases and at J to 4 bases, leaving 15 bases not matched to a gene. This CDR3 comprises 18 residues. CDR3 sequence: CASSPQIATGDHNEKLFF. CDR3 DNA: TGCGCCAGCAGCCCCCAAATCGCGACAGGGGACCATAATGAAAAACTGTTTTTT.

This clone occurred a few times. V and J are TRBV2 and TRBJ2-2; the D is unclear. The germline V gene has CDR1 SNHLY and CDR2 FYNNEI. This CDR3 is built from 11 residues. V dropped 7 bases and J dropped 7 bases, with 7 bases sitting between them. CDR3 sequence: CASKGGGELFF. The CDR3 bases are TGTGCCAGCAAAGGTGGCGGGGAGCTGTTTTTT.

For this clone: Additional DNA sequences in this sample encode the identical CDR3. This chain links TRBV7-2 with TRBJ1-1, with D tentatively TRBD1 (5 bases). The CDR3 is 14 amino acids. CDR1 SGHTA and CDR2 FQGNSA come from the germline V gene. Trimming stripped 0 bases from V and 3 bases from J, with 8 bases between. CDR3 sequence reads: CASSLAGGHTEAFF. The CDR3 coding sequence is TGTGCCAGCAGCTTAGCTGGGGGTCACACTGAAGCTTTCTTT.

This rearrangement joins TRBV7-3 to TRBJ2-2; 8 bases are a match to TRBD1. V lost 2 bases, J lost 1 base, and 3 bases stayed unmatched. This CDR3 spans 16 amino acids. The V gene's germline CDR1 is SGHTA and CDR2 FQGTGA. The CDR3 sequence: CASSLGGQENTGELFF. CDR3 DNA sequence: TGTGCCAGCAGCTTAGGGGGACAGGAGAACACCGGGGAGCTGTTTTTT.

The chain uses TRBV18 and TRBJ2-1; 9 positions agree with TRBD1. Per the germline V gene, CDR1 is KGHSH and CDR2 is LQKENI. The V gene end was trimmed by 3 bases and the J gene end by 7 bases; junction bases not matched to a gene: 13. The CDR3 has 17 amino acids. CDR3 sequence reads: CASSPLPGQGSPNEQFF. The DNA of the CDR3 is TGTGCCAGCTCACCCTTACCGGGACAGGGTTCTCCGAATGAGCAGTTCTTC.

V gene TRBV14 combines with J gene TRBJ2-1; D unresolved. Germline-derived CDR1 and CDR2 are SGHDN and FVKESK. This CDR3 has 15 residues. Trimming removed 4 bases at V and 3 bases at J, with 13 bases between. The CDR3 sequence is CASSPGGLVYNEQFF. The DNA of the CDR3 is TGTGCCAGCAGCCCTGGTGGGCTCGTCTACAATGAGCAGTTCTTC. The variable domain in full, completed from reference TRBV14 and TRBJ2-1, reads EAGVTQFPSHSVIEKGQTVTLRCDPISGHDNLYWYRRVMGKEIKFLLHFVKESKQDESGMPNNRFLAERTGGTYSTLKVQPAELEDSGVYFCASSPGGLVYNEQFFGPGTRLTVL.

This chain joins TRBV5-6 and TRBJ2-7; D could derive from TRBD1 or TRBD2 (5 bases each). Trimming removed 1 base from V and 6 bases from J, with 17 bases in between. Germline V gives CDR1 SGHDT, CDR2 YYEEEE. The CDR3 is made up of 15 amino acids. Here the CDR3 DNA reads TGTGCCAGCAGCTTGCTATCGAGGGCCCAGGGCGAGCAGTACTTC. Its translation is CASSLLSRAQGEQYF.

This chain joins TRBV29-1 and TRBJ2-7; 7 positions match TRBD2. The CDR3 runs to 13 residues. Trimming at V came to 2 bases and at J to 3 bases, leaving 4 bases not matched to a gene. Germline CDR1 reads SQVTM; CDR2 reads ANQGSEA. DNA for the CDR3: TGCAGCGTTGAAAGTGAGCGGGGCTACGAGCAGTACTTC. Its translation: CSVESERGYEQYF.

J is TRBJ2-3 and V is TRBV6-6, with D unresolved. The ends were cut back, 8 bases at V and 6 bases at J, with 9 bases in the middle. From germline, CDR1 is MNHNY and CDR2 SVGAGI (reference sequence). There are 11 residues in the CDR3. CDR3 DNA: TGTGCCAGCGCGGCCGCCGATACGCAGTATTTT. It codes for CASAAADTQYF.

The chain uses TRBV5-1 and TRBJ1-4; possibly TRBD1 for D (6 bases). The CDR3 is made up of 14 amino acids. The V end lost 4 bases, the J end lost 5 bases, and 12 bases lay between the germline ends. Germline CDR1 reads SGHRS; CDR2 reads YFSETQ. The CDR3 here is CASSPDRPNEKLFF. The CDR3 region has the DNA TGCGCCAGCAGCCCGGACAGACCAAATGAAAAACTGTTTTTT.

This clone was counted a single time. This chain links TRBV9 with TRBJ2-1; D is undetermined. In germline, CDR1 is SGDLS, CDR2 YYNGEE. V shed 3 bases and J shed 1 base, with 11 bases lying between them. The CDR3 totals 15 residues. CDR3 in DNA: TGTGCCAGCAGCGGTCACTCTACGTCCTACAATGAGCAGTTCTTC. It encodes CASSGHSTSYNEQFF. Full variable domain (remainder filled in from reference TRBV9 and TRBJ2-1): DSGVTQTPKHLITATGQRVTLRCSPRSGDLSVYWYQQSLDQGLQFLIQYYNGEERAKGNILERFSAQQFPDLHSELNLSSLELGDSALYFCASSGHSTSYNEQFFGPGTRLTVL.

The chain carries TRBV7-2 and TRBJ1-5; D ambiguous. Germline lookup yields CDR1 SGHTA and CDR2 FQGNSA. V lost 1 base, J lost 3 bases, and 7 bases lay in between. The CDR3 length is 14 residues. The CDR3 protein is CASSLGDPNQPQHF. In DNA, the CDR3 is TGTGCCAGCAGCTTAGGTGATCCCAATCAGCCCCAGCATTTT.

V usage is TRBV5-6 and J usage is TRBJ2-2; no clear D. The germline V gene encodes CDR1 SGHDT and CDR2 YYEEEE. There are 14 residues in the CDR3. Trimming took off 2 bases at V and 2 bases at J, with 7 bases between the two ends. The CDR3 region has the DNA TGTGCCAGCAGCTTAAGTTTAAACACCGGGGAGCTGTTTTTT. Amino acid sequence: CASSLSLNTGELFF.

The chain is built from TRBV6-1 and TRBJ2-5; D uncertain. The CDR3 is 15 residues long. The germline gives CDR1 MNHNS, CDR2 SASEGT. V gave up 5 bases and J gave up 1 base, with 14 bases separating them. CDR3 nucleotide sequence: TGTGCCAGCAGTCCTCCCGCTTGGAGCCAAGAGACCCAGTACTTC. Translated, it gives CASSPPAWSQETQYF.

This clone was detected only once. The chain is built from TRBV29-1 and TRBJ2-1; no definite D call. V was trimmed by 5 bases and J by 8 bases, leaving 13 bases between them. CDR3 length: 12 residues. Germline CDR1 SQVTM, CDR2 ANQGSEA. Here the CDR3 reads CSVLRLGDEQFF. In DNA form, the CDR3 reads TGCAGCGTTCTCCGACTTGGGGATGAGCAGTTCTTC.

This chain links TRBV4-2 with TRBJ2-2; no clear D. V shed 0 bases and J shed 6 bases, with 8 bases lying between them. CDR1 LGHNA and CDR2 YNFKEQ come from the germline V gene. The CDR3 extends over 14 amino acids. CDR3 nucleotides: TGTGCCAGCAGCCAAGAAACCGGGCCCGGGGAGCTGTTTTTT. Amino acids: CASSQETGPGELFF.

A word on this clone: A much larger clone differs from this one at a single base, so this may be a read error. Other nucleotide sequences in the sample specify the same CDR3. The chain recombines TRBV27 with TRBJ2-7; D gene unclear. The ends were cut back, 5 bases at V and 2 bases at J, with 4 bases in the middle. The CDR3 consists of 11 residues. Germline assignment: CDR1 MNHEY and CDR2 SMNVEV (reference sequence). The CDR3 DNA reads as TGTGCCAGCAGTCCCCCCTACGAGCAGTACTTC. It translates to CASSPPYEQYF.

The genes are TRBV27 and TRBJ2-3; D is unclear. Trimming removed 6 bases at V and 2 bases at J, with 12 bases between. The CDR3 totals 14 residues. CDR1 and CDR2 (germline): MNHEY, SMNVEV (reference sequence). The CDR3 DNA reads as TGTGCCAGCAGGTGGCAGCTTCTCACAGATACGCAGTATTTT. It yields the protein CASRWQLLTDTQYF.

This chain joins TRBV21-1 and TRBJ2-1; the DNA was not used to check the table's D call, TRBD2. TRBV21-1 is a pseudogene. This CDR3 has 20 residues. The DNA of the CDR3 is TGTGCCAGCAGCAAAGTCTTCCCTAGCGGGAGGGCCGTCTCCTACAATGAGCAGTTCTTC. Translated: CASSKVFPSGRAVSYNEQFF.

As DNA, the CDR3 is TGCGCCAGCAGCCCGGACGGATTCACTGAAGCTTTCTTT. It specifies CASSPDGFTEAFF. The chain recombines TRBV5-1 with TRBJ1-1, with D hard to call. V gave up 4 bases and J gave up 4 bases, with 11 bases separating them. CDR3 size: 13 residues. Germline V gives CDR1 SGHRS, CDR2 YFSETQ.